The sequence of this T cell receptor beta chain was determined in a study of T cells in localized non-small cell lung cancer. Study results and caveats: Density of T cells in blood, when higher, went with longer overall survival. Highest T cell clonality was seen in uninvolved adjacent lung, surpassing that measured in tumor. Out of the top 100 tumor clones, a median approximately 57 were seen in adjacent lung.

Repertoires were generated with immunoSEQ multiplex PCR, while TCRdb's copy carries only in-frame clones and drops some. This table holds 70,000 to 100,000 clones, just over 90% found once. There are 16 residues in the CDR3. Trimming removed 0 bases from V and 4 bases from J, with 15 bases in between. Germline CDR1 ENHRY, CDR2 SYGVKD. As concerns this clone: Its antigen is undetermined.

The TCR comes from a woman between 35 and 75 years old with stage II squamous cell lung carcinoma. The specimen was PBMCs, collected before any cancer treatment. The chain links TRBV10-3 to TRBJ1-1; D unresolved. CDR3 bases: TGTGCCATCAGTGAGTCGGGGTTCCGGGCGGGCACTGAAGCTTTCTTT. The encoded protein is CAISESGFRAGTEAFF.